This T cell receptor beta chain was sequenced during a study of cytomegalovirus exposure and HLA in healthy donors. Comment on this clone: Its antigen is undetermined.

Per the germline V gene, CDR1 is SGHVS and CDR2 is FNYEAQ. The V segment lost 3 bases and the J segment 0 bases; nucleotides outside the gene matches: 5. There are 16 residues in the CDR3. Study outcomes and limitations: Segments of the TCR beta V type were, in most cases, productive about 87% or about 30% of the time in an earlier analysis.

PCR used 60 Vbeta primers and 13 Jbeta primers. The assay was immunoSEQ multiplex PCR, and TCRdb's table has in-frame clones only and misses some. The profile shows over 100,000 clones, around 63% of them singletons. This receptor was taken from a man between 40 and 49 years old in good health and CMV-seropositive. The sample was PBMCs. The rearrangement uses TRBV7-6 and TRBJ2-3; 8 bases map to TRBD2. Here the CDR3 reads CASSLIAGCSTDTQYF. CDR3 nucleotide sequence: TGTGCCAGCAGCTTGATAGCGGGGTGTAGCACAGATACGCAGTATTTT. Based on the CDR3 plus reference TRBV7-6 and TRBJ2-3, the full variable domain is GAGVSQSPRYKVTKRGQDVALRCDPISGHVSLYWYRQALGQGPEFLTYFNYEAQQDKSGLPNDRFSAERPEGSISTLTIQRTEQRDSAMYRCASSLIAGCSTDTQYFGPGTRLTVL.